The 12 T cell receptor beta chains given below trace back to one sample, sequenced in a study of post-analysis software for immune sequencing data. Findings of the study overall: Roughly five TRBV segments appeared more often in patients than in controls, and TRBV5-6, TRBV5-1 and TRBV20-1 were among these.

Prepared libraries of TCR beta cDNA carried unique molecular identifiers. TCRdb redid the calling of the PCR reads with MiXCR, one entry per CDR3 protein. The repertoire holds hundreds of thousands of distinct CDR3 sequences, with around 27% as singletons. No antigens are known for them. The sequenced sample was blood. Receptor source: a girl aged 10 to 17 with multiple sclerosis.

This clonotype was detected a few times. The chain joins TRBV20-1 to TRBJ2-7, with D perhaps being TRBD1 or TRBD2 (5 bases each). Germline lookup yields CDR1 DFQATT and CDR2 SNEGSKA (reference sequence). The CDR3 consists of 10 residues. The DNA of the CDR3 is TGCACGACCGTGGGGGATGAGCAGTACTTC. This gives the protein CTTVGDEQYF.

The rearrangement joins TRBV20-1 to TRBJ2-5, with TRBD2 matching 11 bases. The CDR3 totals 14 residues. Germline CDR1 and CDR2: DFQATT and SNEGSKA (reference sequence). The V gene end was trimmed by 4 bases and the J gene end by 2 bases; junction bases not matched to a gene: 3. Here the CDR3 reads CSAIAGGVQETQYF. Written as DNA, the CDR3 is TGCAGTGCTATAGCGGGGGGGGTGCAAGAGACCCAGTACTTC.

This clonotype was counted between two and nine times. The genes are TRBV10-1 and TRBJ2-1, with D unresolved. Trimming took 0 bases from V and 15 from J, leaving 12 bases between them. Germline V gene sequence: CDR1 WNHNN, CDR2 SYGVQD (reference sequence). This CDR3 comprises 12 residues. CDR3 amino acids: CASSESNGPPFF. CDR3 DNA: TGCGCCAGCAGTGAGTCGAACGGACCGCCGTTCTTC.

The V call is TRBV3-1, the J call TRBJ1-6; no clear D gene. In germline, CDR1 is LGHDT, CDR2 YNNKEL (reference sequence). CDR3 size: 14 residues. The V gene lost 0 bases and the J gene lost 8 bases, with 8 bases spanning the gap. CDR3 region: CASSQDSSYSPLHF. Here the CDR3 DNA reads TGTGCCAGCAGCCAAGATTCAAGTTATTCACCCCTCCACTTT.

J is TRBJ1-1 and V is TRBV5-1; the match to TRBD1 covers 7 bases. The CDR3 extends over 14 amino acids. The V gene end was trimmed by 4 bases and the J gene end by 0 bases; junction bases not matched to a gene: 3. Germline V gene lookup returns CDR1 SGHRS and CDR2 YFSETQ. This CDR3 reads CASSEDRLNTEAFF. CDR3 sequence (DNA): TGCGCCAGCAGCGAGGACAGGTTGAACACTGAAGCTTTCTTT.

This chain joins TRBV9 and TRBJ1-2; TRBD1 matches 9 bases. Losses at the gene ends were 0 bases for V and 3 bases for J; bases not matched to a gene: 9. Germline CDR1 and CDR2: SGDLS and YYNGEE. The length of the CDR3 is 17 residues. The CDR3 sequence: CASSVDITGGAYYGYTF. In nucleotides, the CDR3 is TGTGCCAGCAGCGTAGACATCACAGGGGGCGCTTACTATGGCTACACCTTC.

The chain is built from TRBV20-1 and TRBJ1-1; D is perhaps TRBD1 (5 bases). The CDR3 totals 15 residues. V shed 2 bases and J shed 5 bases, with 18 bases lying between them. The germline V gene encodes CDR1 DFQATT and CDR2 SNEGSKA (reference sequence). The CDR3 sequence: CSARFGQGGITEAFF. CDR3 in DNA: TGCAGTGCTAGATTCGGGCAGGGCGGGATAACTGAAGCTTTCTTT.

The chain couples TRBV18 to TRBJ2-1, with D unresolved. This CDR3 has 14 residues. Germline V gene sequence: CDR1 KGHSH, CDR2 LQKENI. V shed 5 bases and J shed 4 bases, with 12 bases lying between them. The CDR3 is CASSKTSGYNEQFF. The CDR3 DNA reads TGTGCCAGCTCAAAGACCTCCGGGTACAATGAGCAGTTCTTC.

Ten or more counts support this clonotype. The chain is built from TRBV6-1 and TRBJ2-1; 7 bases match TRBD2. Trimming took 1 base from V and 7 from J; bases not matched to a gene: 7. Per germline, CDR1 MNHNS and CDR2 SASEGT. This CDR3 has 15 residues. CDR3: CASSEEVAGGNEQFF. The DNA for the CDR3 is TGTGCCAGCAGTGAAGAGGTAGCGGGTGGGAATGAGCAGTTCTTC.

This clonotype appeared a few times. The gene calls are TRBV3-1 and TRBJ2-1; 9 bases agree with TRBD2. V lost 4 bases and J lost 6; bases outside the gene matches: 13. This CDR3 is 17 amino acids long. The germline V gene encodes CDR1 LGHDT and CDR2 YNNKEL (reference sequence). CDR3 in DNA: TGTGCCAGCAGCCGTGACGCGGCTAGCGGGGTCCTCAATGAGCAGTTCTTC. Its protein product is CASSRDAASGVLNEQFF.

The chain joins TRBV7-2 to TRBJ1-4; D gene uncertain. The CDR3 loop spans 14 amino acids. Germline CDR1 SGHTA, CDR2 FQGNSA. Trimming removed 6 bases from V and 7 bases from J, with 15 bases in between. The CDR3 sequence: CASSLGLSGEKLFF. In DNA, the CDR3 is TGTGCCAGCAGTCTTGGGCTTTCGGGTGAAAAACTGTTTTTT.

This clonotype came up a few times. The rearrangement links TRBV7-2 to TRBJ2-3, with 7 bases aligning to TRBD2. The CDR3 has 14 amino acids. The V gene end was trimmed by 3 bases and the J gene end by 5 bases; junction bases not matched to a gene: 5. Germline V lookup: CDR1 SGHTA, CDR2 FQGNSA. CDR3 DNA sequence: TGTGCCAGCAGCTTCGTGGGAGGGCAAGATACGCAGTATTTT. It yields the protein CASSFVGGQDTQYF.